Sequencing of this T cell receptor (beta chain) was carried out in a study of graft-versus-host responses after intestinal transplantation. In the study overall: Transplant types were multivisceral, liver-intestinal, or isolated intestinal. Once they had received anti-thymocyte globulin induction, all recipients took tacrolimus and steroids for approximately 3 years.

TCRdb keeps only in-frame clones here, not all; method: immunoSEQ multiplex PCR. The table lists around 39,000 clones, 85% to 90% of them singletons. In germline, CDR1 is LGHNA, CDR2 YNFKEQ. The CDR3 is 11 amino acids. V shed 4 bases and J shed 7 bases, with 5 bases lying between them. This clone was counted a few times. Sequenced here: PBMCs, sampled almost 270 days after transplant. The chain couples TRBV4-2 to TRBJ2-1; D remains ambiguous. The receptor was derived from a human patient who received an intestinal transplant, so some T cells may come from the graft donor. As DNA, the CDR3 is TGTGCCAGCAGCCCGGGTAATGAGCAGTTCTTC. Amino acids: CASSPGNEQFF.